The 2 T cell receptor beta chains presented below share a single source sample, sequenced in a study of naive and memory T cell subsets. The SP2 primer and nested alpha and beta constant region primers amplified ligated cDNA in four rounds. TCRdb reprocessed the UMI-ligation and nested PCR reads via MiXCR and lists one record per CDR3 protein. This table holds more than 30,000 distinct CDR3 sequences, 5.5% to 7.5% found once. Treatment reported: skin biopsy from PPD injection site in Mantoux-positive individual. The library had UMIs added by 3' ligation of an oligonucleotide to TCR cDNA. The source material was skin, sampled from a tuberculin skin test site. These receptors originate from an adult in good health.

This clonotype came up many times. This chain uses TRBV3-1 with TRBJ2-3, with D perhaps being TRBD1 or TRBD2 (7 bases each). The ends were cut back, 0 bases at V and 4 bases at J, with 23 bases in the middle. The CDR3 is 19 residues long. CDR1 and CDR2 from the germline V gene are LGHDT and YNNKEL (reference sequence). The chain's CDR3 is CASSQDRPSGGAWADTQYF. CDR3 bases: TGTGCCAGCAGCCAAGATCGTCCGTCAGGGGGGGCCTGGGCAGATACGCAGTATTTT.

The chain uses TRBV5-1 and TRBJ2-4; possibly TRBD2 for D (5 bases). V gave up 4 bases and J gave up 6 bases, with 23 bases separating them. Looked up from germline, CDR1 is SGHRS and CDR2 is YFSETQ. This CDR3 is 17 amino acids long. The CDR3 region has the DNA TGCGCCAGCAGCCGGGGTGTTAGGGCGGACGAGCGAAACATTCAGTACTTC. Its protein is CASSRGVRADERNIQYF.